This T cell receptor (beta chain) is drawn from a study of blood T cell repertoires in COVID-19. V lost 0 bases to trimming and J lost 5 bases, with 18 bases between them. The CDR3 covers 17 residues. Libraries were prepared by immunoSEQ multiplex PCR; TCRdb keeps only in-frame clonotypes and omits some of them. The sample has approximately 50,000 clones, 85% to 90% seen once. The chain has TRBV6-7 and TRBJ2-3, with a weak D call TRBD2 (5 bases). TRBV6-7 is labeled an ORF, and its function is uncertain. Specimen: peripheral blood. The TCR comes from a human donor in a cohort sampled during active COVID-19. The CDR3 sequence: CASSYSPRLPRGDTQYF. Written as DNA, the CDR3 is TGTGCCAGCAGTTACTCTCCACGGCTCCCACGGGGAGATACGCAGTATTTT.